The 27 T cell receptor beta chains below were found in one sample sequenced in a study of cytomegalovirus exposure and HLA in healthy donors. The primer mix had 60 Vbeta and 13 Jbeta primers. Profiled with immunoSEQ multiplex PCR; TCRdb holds only in-frame clones, not every one. The table records 95,000 to 150,000 clones, around 86% of them present only once. The source material was PBMCs. The receptors derive from a man aged 30-40 years in good health and CMV-seronegative.

The rearrangement uses TRBV10-3 and TRBJ1-1; weak D call: TRBD1 (5 bases). The germline CDR1 and CDR2 sequences are ENHRY and SYGVKD. Trimming stripped 6 bases from V and 1 base from J, with 18 bases between. This CDR3 has 16 residues. DNA of the CDR3: TGTGCCATCAGGCCAGACGGGACTGGAGGGAACACTGAAGCTTTCTTT. It is translated as CAIRPDGTGGNTEAFF.

The rearrangement uses TRBV28 and TRBJ2-6, with TRBD1 as a possible D gene (6 bases). Trimming removed 5 bases from V and 0 bases from J, with 8 bases in between. The CDR3 loop spans 15 amino acids. The germline gives CDR1 MDHEN, CDR2 SYDVKM. CDR3 DNA: TGTGCCAGCAGTATACAGGGCTCTGGGGCCAACGTCCTGACTTTC. Translation: CASSIQGSGANVLTF.

CDR3 bases: TGTGCTAGTGGTTTGACTAACCCGACTAGCGGGGGTAGAAGTGAGCAGTTCTTC. Amino acid sequence: CASGLTNPTSGGRSEQFF. The V gene is TRBV12-5, the J gene TRBJ2-1; 12 bases are shared with TRBD2. The ends lost 2 bases at V and 9 bases at J; junction bases unmatched: 14. Germline assignment: CDR1 LGHNT and CDR2 FRNRAP. This CDR3 is 18 amino acids long.

The sample holds one count of this clone. The rearrangement uses TRBV7-8 and TRBJ2-3; possible D gene TRBD2, 7 bases. V was cut by 5 bases and J by 3 bases, with 18 bases left in between. Germline V gene data show CDR1 as SGHVS and CDR2 as FQNEAQ. The CDR3 length is 16 residues. The chain's CDR3 is CASSREGGGPTDTQYF. CDR3 nucleotides: TGTGCCAGCAGCCGGGAAGGGGGGGGGCCGACAGATACGCAGTATTTT. Complete variable domain (other parts from reference TRBV7-8 and TRBJ2-3): GAGVSQSPRYKVAKRGQDVALRCDPISGHVSLFWYQQALGQGPEFLTYFQNEAQLDKSGLPSDRFFAERPEGSVSTLKIQRTQQEDSAVYLCASSREGGGPTDTQYFGPGTRLTVL.

The chain uses TRBV7-2 and TRBJ2-5, with 8 nucleotides matching TRBD2. V lost 8 bases, J lost 2 bases, and 13 bases stayed unmatched. The germline CDR1 and CDR2 sequences are SGHTA and FQGNSA. The length of the CDR3 is 16 residues. The CDR3 region has the DNA TGTGCCAGCGGGAGGAGCGGGGGCCTGGGACAAGAGACCCAGTACTTC. Its protein product is CASGRSGGLGQETQYF.

The chain is built from TRBV7-2 and TRBJ1-2, with a tentative D call TRBD1 (6 bases). The CDR3 covers 13 residues. CDR1 and CDR2 (germline): SGHTA, FQGNSA. V was pared by 5 bases and J by 6 bases, with 13 bases between. The CDR3 loop reads CASSADRRNGYTF. CDR3 sequence (DNA): TGTGCCAGCAGCGCAGACAGGAGGAATGGCTACACCTTC.

This chain links TRBV7-2 with TRBJ2-1; tentatively, D is TRBD2 (7 bases). Per germline, CDR1 SGHTA and CDR2 FQGNSA. Trimming cost V 0 bases and J 6 bases, with 12 bases left between them. This CDR3 contains 15 residues. CDR3 residues: CASSLAGGRVNEQFF. DNA of the CDR3: TGTGCCAGCAGCTTAGCGGGGGGGCGGGTCAATGAGCAGTTCTTC.

The chain links TRBV5-4 to TRBJ2-7; D is ambiguous. CDR1 is SGHNT, CDR2 YYREEE, per germline (reference sequence). V shed 1 base and J shed 2 bases, with 16 bases lying between them. This CDR3 has 16 amino acids. CDR3 nucleotides: TGTGCCAGCAGCTTGTTGGTGGGCCCACCCCCCTACGAGCAGTACTTC. It translates to CASSLLVGPPPYEQYF.

The gene calls are TRBV29-1 and TRBJ1-2; D is undetermined. The V and J ends lost 0 bases and 7 bases respectively, with 12 bases between them. The length of the CDR3 is 13 residues. The germline CDR1 and CDR2 sequences are SQVTM and ANQGSEA. The CDR3 is CSVEDVEGSGYTF. CDR3 DNA: TGCAGCGTTGAAGATGTCGAGGGCAGTGGCTACACCTTC.

In this sample, this clone turned up a few times. The chain carries TRBV9 and TRBJ2-7; D possibly corresponds to TRBD2 (5 bases). V lost 0 bases to trimming and J lost 2 bases, with 9 bases between them. The length of the CDR3 is 14 residues. In germline, CDR1 is SGDLS, CDR2 YYNGEE. For the CDR3, the DNA is TGTGCCAGCAGCGTAGCGGGGTCCGCCTACGAGCAGTACTTC. As protein: CASSVAGSAYEQYF. The variable domain in full, with the rest retrieved from reference TRBV9 and TRBJ2-7, is DSGVTQTPKHLITATGQRVTLRCSPRSGDLSVYWYQQSLDQGLQFLIQYYNGEERAKGNILERFSAQQFPDLHSELNLSSLELGDSALYFCASSVAGSAYEQYFGPGTRLTVT.

The chain carries TRBV6-1 and TRBJ1-1; maybe TRBD1 (5 bases). CDR3 length: 12 amino acids. CDR1 MNHNS and CDR2 SASEGT come from the germline V gene. Trimming took off 8 bases at V and 3 bases at J, with 10 bases between the two ends. CDR3 amino acids: CASLRGYTEAFF. CDR3 sequence (DNA): TGTGCCAGCCTAAGGGGTTACACTGAAGCTTTCTTT.

This clone appeared a few times. The chain employs TRBV4-3 and TRBJ2-7; D may be TRBD1 (6 bases). From germline, CDR1 is LGHNA and CDR2 YSLEER. Trimming took off 4 bases at V and 2 bases at J, with 9 bases between the two ends. This CDR3 is built from 13 residues. CDR3 region: CASSLQGTYEQYF. Written as DNA, the CDR3 is TGCGCCAGCAGCCTCCAGGGGACCTACGAGCAGTACTTC.

This sequence joins TRBV13 and TRBJ2-1; 7 bases are shared with TRBD2. V dropped 2 bases and J dropped 2; count of bases not matched to a gene: 9. The V gene's germline CDR1 is PRHDT and CDR2 FYEKMQ (reference sequence). This CDR3 is built from 17 residues. CDR3: CASSLWTSGSPYNEQFF. Written as DNA, the CDR3 is TGTGCCAGCAGCTTATGGACTAGTGGGTCCCCCTACAATGAGCAGTTCTTC.

The table lists this clone with a few counts. The V gene is TRBV5-1, the J gene TRBJ1-1; no firm D call. CDR3 length: 13 residues. Germline-derived CDR1 and CDR2 are SGHRS and YFSETQ. Trimming took 4 bases from V and 5 from J, leaving 12 bases between them. The CDR3 spells CASSQDAGTEAFF. The CDR3 nucleotides are TGCGCCAGCAGCCAAGACGCGGGGACTGAAGCTTTCTTT. The whole variable domain, remainder taken from reference TRBV5-1 and TRBJ1-1, is KAGVTQTPRYLIKTRGQQVTLSCSPISGHRSVSWYQQTPGQGLQFLFEYFSETQRNKGNFPGRFSGRQFSNSRSEMNVSTLELGDSALYLCASSQDAGTEAFFGQGTRLTVV.

The chain uses TRBV4-3 and TRBJ1-4, with D maybe TRBD1 (5 bases). The CDR3 contains 18 residues. Trimming shortened V by 0 bases and J by 0 bases, and 14 bases separated the two germline ends. CDR1 and CDR2 from the germline V gene are LGHNA and YSLEER. This CDR3 reads CASSQDPRVGATNEKLFF. CDR3 DNA: TGCGCCAGCAGCCAAGATCCCAGGGTTGGGGCAACTAATGAAAAACTGTTTTTT.

The genes are TRBV30 and TRBJ1-1; D is uncertain. Trimming pared 2 bases from V and 0 bases from J, leaving 4 bases between. This CDR3 contains 12 residues. Germline CDR1 GTSNPN, CDR2 SVGIG (reference sequence). The CDR3 DNA sequence: TGTGCCTGGAGTCGGGTGAACACTGAAGCTTTCTTT. Translated, it gives CAWSRVNTEAFF.

This rearrangement joins TRBV9 to TRBJ2-3; the match to TRBD2 covers 11 bases. The CDR3 runs to 17 residues. Germline CDR1 and CDR2: SGDLS and YYNGEE. V lost 1 base, J lost 2 bases, and 6 bases stayed unmatched. The CDR3 coding sequence is TGTGCCAGCAGCGTATCGGCTAGCGGGGGGACCACAGATACGCAGTATTTT. Translation: CASSVSASGGTTDTQYF.

This chain connects TRBV28 to TRBJ2-1; TRBD2 matches 10 bases. The CDR3 runs 16 residues. J gave up 7 bases and V 2 bases, and 8 bases lay outside the gene matches. CDR1 and CDR2 (germline): MDHEN, SYDVKM. In DNA, the CDR3 is TGTGCCAGCAGTTTACAGGGTAGCGGGGGGTTGAATGAGCAGTTCTTC. This encodes CASSLQGSGGLNEQFF.

The chain joins TRBV25-1 to TRBJ1-2; TRBD1 matches at 9 bases. CDR3 length: 16 amino acids. V shed 3 bases, J shed 4 bases, and the junction held 9 bases outside the gene matches. Germline V gene data show CDR1 as MGHDK and CDR2 as SYGVNS. Here the CDR3 DNA reads TGTGCCAGCAGTGATCAGCGACAGGGGGTGGGCTATGGCTACACCTTC. It codes for CASSDQRQGVGYGYTF.

The table lists this clone with a few counts. One end of the junction varies from germline; a read error may be responsible. The gene calls are TRBV6-5 and TRBJ2-6; a possible D gene is TRBD1 (5 bases). The germline gives CDR1 MNHEY, CDR2 SVGAGI. The CDR3 spans 14 residues. This CDR3 reads CASRIGSGANGLTF. The CDR3 DNA reads TGTGCCAGCAGGATAGGGTCTGGGGCCAACGGCCTGACTTTC.

The chain uses TRBV6-1 and TRBJ1-3; D remains ambiguous. This CDR3 is built from 12 residues. V was trimmed by 8 bases and J by 0 bases, leaving 5 bases between them. Germline lookup yields CDR1 MNHNS and CDR2 SASEGT. Written as DNA, the CDR3 is TGTGCCAGCGTCCACTCTGGAAACACCATATATTTT. Its protein is CASVHSGNTIYF.

This clone came up a few times. The V gene is TRBV10-1, the J gene TRBJ2-2; 7 bases are a match to TRBD1. The ends lost 3 bases at V and 5 bases at J; junction bases unmatched: 9. From germline, CDR1 is WNHNN and CDR2 SYGVQD (reference sequence). This CDR3 contains 16 residues. This CDR3 is CASSDSRTGGTGELFF. The CDR3 bases are TGCGCCAGCAGTGACTCACGGACAGGCGGGACCGGGGAGCTGTTTTTT.

This chain links TRBV5-1 with TRBJ2-5; 14 bases fit TRBD2. Germline V gives CDR1 SGHRS, CDR2 YFSETQ. V lost 3 bases to trimming and J lost 3 bases; unmatched junction nucleotides: 1. The CDR3 sequence is 15 residues long. CDR3 sequence: CASSWGLAGEETQYF. As DNA, the CDR3 is TGCGCCAGCAGCTGGGGACTAGCGGGGGAAGAGACCCAGTACTTC.

This sequence joins TRBV5-4 and TRBJ1-2; D gene unclear. Looked up from germline, CDR1 is SGHNT and CDR2 is YYREEE (reference sequence). The length of the CDR3 is 15 residues. Trimming removed 0 bases at V and 2 bases at J, with 11 bases between. The CDR3 bases are TGTGCCAGCAGCTTGGTTATTTCGGGGAACTATGGCTACACCTTC. It is translated as CASSLVISGNYGYTF.

The V call is TRBV7-2, the J call TRBJ2-2; tentatively, D is TRBD2 (5 bases). Germline V gene lookup returns CDR1 SGHTA and CDR2 FQGNSA. Trimming shortened V by 4 bases and J by 5 bases, and 8 bases separated the two germline ends. CDR3 size: 13 residues. CDR3 protein: CASSSTRTGELFF. CDR3 nucleotide sequence: TGTGCCAGCAGCTCAACTAGAACCGGGGAGCTGTTTTTT. Based on the CDR3 plus reference TRBV7-2 and TRBJ2-2, the full variable domain is GAGVSQSPSNKVTEKGKDVELRCDPISGHTALYWYRQSLGQGLEFLIYFQGNSAPDKSGLPSDRFSAERTGGSVSTLTIQRTQQEDSAVYLCASSSTRTGELFFGEGSRLTVL.

This clone has more than one count but fewer than ten. The rearrangement joins TRBV5-4 to TRBJ1-1, with TRBD1 matching over 9 bases. This CDR3 spans 14 amino acids. Trimming removed 3 bases from V and 4 bases from J; junction bases left unmatched: 4. The germline V gene encodes CDR1 SGHNT and CDR2 YYREEE (reference sequence). Here the CDR3 reads CASSSSTGGTEAFF. The CDR3 nucleotides read TGTGCCAGCAGCTCCTCGACAGGGGGCACTGAAGCTTTCTTT.

The rearrangement uses TRBV7-9 and TRBJ2-7; 10 bases align to TRBD1. Per the germline V gene, CDR1 is SEHNR and CDR2 is FQNEAQ (reference sequence). The CDR3 extends over 15 amino acids. The V segment lost 4 bases and the J segment 3 bases; nucleotides outside the gene matches: 6. The CDR3 loop is CASSSPRDRGYEQYF. In DNA, the CDR3 is TGTGCCAGCAGCTCCCCCCGGGACAGGGGCTACGAGCAGTACTTC.